Below, one TCR beta chain is given with its context. The CDR3 is made up of 15 amino acids. Trimming removed 0 bases at V and 1 base at J, with 10 bases between. Germline values: CDR1 SGHNT, CDR2 YYREEE (reference sequence). The data are from a study of blood T cell repertoires in COVID-19. Study background: The samples span acute and convalescent COVID-19 from the United States, Italy and Spain.

Generated by immunoSEQ multiplex PCR, the TCRdb table keeps only in-frame clones and is missing some. Of fewer than 65,000 clones in the sample, approximately 88% were seen once. Seattle patient enrollment occurred during active infection, with longitudinal follow-up thereafter. The sample taken for sequencing was peripheral blood. This clonotype was obtained from a man between 25 and 39 years old with COVID-19, enrolled during active disease. The rearrangement uses TRBV5-4 and TRBJ1-2; no definite D call. The CDR3: CASSLDFYLNYGYTF. The DNA of the CDR3 is TGTGCCAGCAGCTTGGATTTCTATCTTAACTATGGCTACACCTTC.